Each of the 4 T cell receptor beta chains below was sequenced from the same sample in a study of Tregs in tolerant kidney transplant recipients. Sequencing used immunoSEQ multiplex PCR; TCRdb keeps in-frame clones, though not all of them. This specimen shows around 48,000 clones; the ten leading clones hold about 0.85%. Here the sequenced sample was CD4+ T cells from blood, taken before the transplant. The receptors derive from a human donor who received a combined kidney and bone marrow transplant.

As to this clone: The read finishes 3 residues shy of the CDR3 end, and the germline J gene is used to complete it. The rearrangement links TRBV5-4 to TRBJ2-7, with TRBD1 as a possible D gene (5 bases). Germline V gives CDR1 SGHNT, CDR2 YYREEE (reference sequence). The V and J ends lost 3 bases and 4 bases respectively, with 20 bases between them. The CDR3 contains 16 residues. The DNA read from the CDR3 is TGTGCCAGCAGCTCCTCGCCCAGGGCCATCCTTTACGAG. Its protein product is CASSSSPRAILYE. The entire CDR3 reads CASSSSPRAILYEQYF.

Turning to this clone: The read gets to within 3 residues of the CDR3 end, and the germline J gene fills in the rest. V and J are TRBV30 and TRBJ1-3; the D is unclear. The CDR3 sequence is 14 residues long. The germline CDR1 and CDR2 sequences are GTSNPN and SVGIG (reference sequence). V lost 0 bases to trimming and J lost 1 base, with 7 bases between them. Here the CDR3 reads CAWSVLRSGNTIYF. Partial CDR3 DNA: TGTGCCTGGAGTGTACTCCGTTCTGGAAACACC.

Of note for this clone: The read ends 3 residues early relative to the CDR3; the germline J gene fills the gap. The rearrangement uses TRBV19 and TRBJ2-2; the D gene is possibly TRBD2 (6 bases). CDR1 LNHDA and CDR2 SQIVND come from the germline V gene (reference sequence). The CDR3 totals 18 residues. V lost 3 bases and J lost 3, with 20 bases in between. The CDR3 bases that were read are TGTGCCAGTAGTATCTTAGCGGTCGGAGGGGCCCACACCGGGGAG. Encoded protein: CASSILAVGGAHTGE. The CDR3 reads in full as CASSILAVGGAHTGELFF.

A word on this clone: With the read ending 3 residues before the CDR3 end, the germline J gene is used to fill in that end. The rearrangement uses TRBV7-2 and TRBJ2-5; TRBD1 is a possible D gene (6 bases). CDR3 size: 13 residues. V gave up 3 bases and J gave up 5 bases, with 10 bases separating them. The germline CDR1 and CDR2 sequences are SGHTA and FQGNSA. CDR3 bases read: TGTGCCAGCAGCTTTCAGGGGTGGGAGACC. The encoded protein is CASSFQGWET. The CDR3 reads in full as CASSFQGWETQYF.